This T cell receptor beta chain was captured by sequencing in a study of blood T cell repertoires in COVID-19. For the study at large: There were acute and convalescent COVID-19 samples, and they came from the United States, Italy and Spain. PBMCs, B-cell-depleted T cells, or T cells were the source of the cDNA or gDNA that made up the material.

Sequenced by immunoSEQ multiplex PCR; TCRdb stores in-frame clones only, minus some. The table has 130,000 to 150,000 clones, around 87% seen once. The CDR3 has 15 residues. Germline V gene lookup returns CDR1 SGHDN and CDR2 FVKESK. Germline trimming cut 5 bases from V and 3 bases from J; bases unmatched to any gene: 7. Sequenced input: peripheral blood. The sequence was obtained from a man aged 50 or older who had recovered from COVID-19. V is TRBV14 and J is TRBJ2-7; TRBD1 agrees at 10 bases. CDR3 nucleotide sequence: TGTGCCAGCAGCTTCCGGGACAGGGGATACTACGAGCAGTACTTC. Translated: CASSFRDRGYYEQYF.